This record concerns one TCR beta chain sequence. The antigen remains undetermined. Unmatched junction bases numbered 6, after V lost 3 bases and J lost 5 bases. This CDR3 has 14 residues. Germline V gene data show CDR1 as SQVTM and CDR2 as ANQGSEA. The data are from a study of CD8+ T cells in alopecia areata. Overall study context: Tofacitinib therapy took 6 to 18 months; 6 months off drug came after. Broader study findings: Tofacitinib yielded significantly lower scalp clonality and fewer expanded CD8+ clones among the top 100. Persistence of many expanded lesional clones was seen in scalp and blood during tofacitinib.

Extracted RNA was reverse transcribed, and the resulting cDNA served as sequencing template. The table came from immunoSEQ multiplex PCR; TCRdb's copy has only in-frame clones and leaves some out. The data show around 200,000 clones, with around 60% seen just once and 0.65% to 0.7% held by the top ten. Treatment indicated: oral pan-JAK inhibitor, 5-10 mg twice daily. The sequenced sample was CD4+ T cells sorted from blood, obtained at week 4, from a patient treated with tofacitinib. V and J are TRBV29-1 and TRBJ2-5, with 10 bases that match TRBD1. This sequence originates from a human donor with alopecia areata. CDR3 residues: CSVDAQDRGETQYF. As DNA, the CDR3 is TGCAGCGTTGATGCCCAGGACAGGGGGGAGACCCAGTACTTC.